This T cell receptor (beta chain) was documented in a study of cytomegalovirus exposure and HLA in healthy donors. V was clipped by 4 bases and J by 6 bases; unmatched bases: 5. CDR1 GTSNPN and CDR2 SVGIG come from the germline V gene (reference sequence). The CDR3 consists of 13 residues. As concerns this clone: Within the sample, other DNA sequences also encode this same CDR3.

The PCR contained 60 Vbeta and 13 Jbeta primers. Clones were read by immunoSEQ multiplex PCR, and TCRdb kept only the in-frame ones, dropping some. The table includes approximately 150,000 clones, 65% to 90% detected once. Sample: PBMCs. The source of this sequence is a man aged 45-65 years in good health and CMV-seropositive. The chain joins TRBV30 to TRBJ1-5; TRBD1 aligns across 8 bases. Here the CDR3 reads CAWTPGGGQPQHF. The CDR3, as DNA: TGTGCCTGGACCCCAGGGGGCGGTCAGCCCCAGCATTTT.